This T cell receptor (beta chain) was identified during a study of metastatic and nonmetastatic thyroid tumors. General study findings and limits: According to reports, the diversity of TCR beta was significantly higher in malignant thyroid tumors than in benign nodules, and this held in both blood and tumor samples.

This clone came up many times. Its cognate antigen is unknown. The CDR3 sequence is 15 residues long. The V gene's germline CDR1 is LGHDT and CDR2 YNNKEL (reference sequence). The V end was cut by 1 base, the J end by 2 bases, with 11 bases between. Before thyroid surgery, none of the patients had received any treatment. TCRdb re-called the PCR reads through MiXCR. The data contain some 39,000 clones, 15% to 20% of them singletons. The sequence was collected from a female donor with papillary thyroid cancer or a benign thyroid nodule (not recorded which). Some clones in this sample may be carry-over from other donors' samples. The chain carries TRBV3-1 and TRBJ1-2; tentatively, D is TRBD1 (6 bases). Sequenced input: blood. The CDR3 spells CASSQGTVPNYGYTF. The CDR3 DNA reads TGTGCCAGCAGCCAAGGGACAGTTCCGAACTATGGCTACACCTTC.